Presented here are 9 T cell receptor beta chains from one specimen sequenced in a study of cytomegalovirus exposure and HLA in healthy donors (dated by TCRdb to the late 2010s). Libraries came from the immunoSEQ multiplex PCR assay. Not all clones reach the TCRdb copy of this immuneACCESS table, which keeps in-frame sequences only. Checked studies attribute under half of the gap to unresolved V genes and leave the rest unexplained. Within this sample are 250,000 to 400,000 clones, with approximately 86% of them counted one time only. Roughly 0.96% of the sample lies in the top ten. Sequenced input: PBMCs. These receptors were obtained from a man between 25 and 39 years old in good health and CMV-seronegative.

This rearrangement joins TRBV5-1 to TRBJ2-7, with 8 bases identical to TRBD2. CDR1 is SGHRS, CDR2 YFSETQ, per germline. The CDR3 consists of 15 residues. Losses at the gene ends were 0 bases for V and 3 bases for J; bases not matched to a gene: 5. CDR3 loop: CASSLEAGEHYEQYF. CDR3 coding DNA: TGCGCCAGCAGCTTGGAAGCGGGGGAGCACTACGAGCAGTACTTC.

The chain carries TRBV7-9 and TRBJ2-7; TRBD1 might be the D (5 bases). This CDR3 has 13 residues. The V gene lost 5 bases and the J gene lost 0 bases, with 8 bases spanning the gap. CDR1 and CDR2 from the germline V gene are SEHNR and FQNEAQ (reference sequence). The DNA of the CDR3 is TGTGCCAGCAGCCCGGACACCTCCTACGAGCAGTACTTC. This sequence encodes CASSPDTSYEQYF.

The gene calls are TRBV9 and TRBJ2-1; D not resolved. CDR1 is SGDLS, CDR2 YYNGEE, per germline. This CDR3 comprises 17 residues. V lost 0 bases and J 0 bases, leaving 13 bases between the germline ends. CDR3 residues: CASSVDGRPSSYNEQFF. Written as DNA, the CDR3 is TGTGCCAGCAGCGTAGATGGCAGGCCGAGCTCCTACAATGAGCAGTTCTTC.

Here the CDR3 reads CASSEPTGDIYNSPLHF. CDR3 nucleotide sequence: TGCGCCAGCAGTGAGCCTACCGGGGACATCTATAATTCACCCCTCCACTTT. The chain uses TRBV10-2 and TRBJ1-6; D possibly corresponds to TRBD1 (6 bases). The V gene's germline CDR1 is WSHSY and CDR2 SAAADI. The germline V and J ends were trimmed by 2 bases and 3 bases, with 14 bases remaining between them. The CDR3 sequence is 17 residues long.

V usage is TRBV7-2 and J usage is TRBJ2-5; weak D call: TRBD1 (6 bases). V gave up 2 bases and J gave up 4 bases, with 17 bases separating them. The germline gives CDR1 SGHTA, CDR2 FQGNSA. The CDR3 has 16 residues. CDR3 in amino acids: CASSLTNRAGGETQYF. DNA for the CDR3: TGTGCCAGCAGCTTAACAAACAGGGCTGGAGGAGAGACCCAGTACTTC.

The rearrangement joins TRBV4-2 to TRBJ2-3; D is unclear. The V gene lost 1 base and the J gene lost 5 bases, with 4 bases spanning the gap. The CDR3 is 12 amino acids. Germline lookup yields CDR1 LGHNA and CDR2 YNFKEQ. DNA of the CDR3: TGTGCCAGCAGCCAAGTGAGAGATACGCAGTATTTT. It codes for CASSQVRDTQYF.

J is TRBJ2-5 and V is TRBV9; 7 nucleotides agree with TRBD2. Germline-derived CDR1 and CDR2 are SGDLS and YYNGEE. V lost 3 bases to trimming and J lost 5 bases; unmatched junction nucleotides: 7. This CDR3 is 14 amino acids long. The CDR3 nucleotides read TGTGCCAGCAGCGGGCCTATGGGGGGGGAGACCCAGTACTTC. Its protein is CASSGPMGGETQYF.

The chain joins TRBV6-1 to TRBJ2-7; 7 bases map to TRBD2. This CDR3 has 14 amino acids. V was pared by 7 bases and J by 0 bases, with 6 bases of the junction left unmatched. CDR1 and CDR2 (germline): MNHNS, SASEGT. The CDR3 spells CASTFSGTSYEQYF. DNA of the CDR3: TGTGCCAGCACCTTCAGCGGGACCTCCTACGAGCAGTACTTC.

The chain combines TRBV5-5 with TRBJ1-2, with 8 bases matching TRBD1. With 1 base clipped from V and 8 bases from J, the junction kept 7 bases outside the gene matches. Germline CDR1 SGHKS, CDR2 YYEKEE (reference sequence). The CDR3 covers 14 residues. The CDR3: CASSLIGQGQGYTF. The CDR3 nucleotides read TGTGCCAGCAGCTTGATAGGACAGGGTCAGGGCTACACCTTC.